Following are 31 T cell receptor beta chains from one sample sequenced in a study of blood T cell repertoires in COVID-19. Data came from immunoSEQ multiplex PCR; TCRdb stores just in-frame clones and leaves some out. Found here are 270,000 or so clones, 80% to 90% of them singletons; the top ten hold roughly 4.3%. The sequenced sample consisted of PBMCs or T cells enriched from blood (not recorded which). The origin of the receptors is a woman aged 30 to 39 with acute COVID-19.

Remarks on this clone: The sample carries other DNA sequences with the same CDR3. The rearrangement uses TRBV7-3 and TRBJ1-1; D remains unclear. This CDR3 is built from 13 residues. Trimming took off 2 bases at V and 3 bases at J, with 7 bases between the two ends. Germline CDR1 and CDR2: SGHTA and FQGTGA. CDR3 region: CASSLGGDTEAFF. The CDR3 DNA sequence: TGTGCCAGCAGCTTAGGCGGGGACACTGAAGCTTTCTTT.

The chain links TRBV27 to TRBJ2-1; D not resolved. The CDR3 sequence is 14 residues long. Germline V lookup: CDR1 MNHEY, CDR2 SMNVEV (reference sequence). V was cut by 3 bases and J by 0 bases, with 6 bases left in between. DNA for the CDR3: TGTGCCAGCAGTTTGCTAGACTCCTACAATGAGCAGTTCTTC. This translates into CASSLLDSYNEQFF.

CDR3 sequence reads: CASSPRDVTGELFF. The CDR3 DNA is TGTGCCAGCAGTCCCAGGGATGTCACCGGGGAGCTGTTTTTT. This chain links TRBV6-5 with TRBJ2-2; D possibly corresponds to TRBD1 (5 bases). The CDR3 has 14 residues. Germline V gene sequence: CDR1 MNHEY, CDR2 SVGAGI. With 5 bases removed from V and 4 bases from J, the gap between germline ends came to 11 bases.

As regards this clone: This sample also contains other DNA sequences that code for the same CDR3. V and J are TRBV3-1 (or the pseudogene TRBV3-2) and TRBJ2-1; 12 bases are a match to TRBD2. This CDR3 has 16 amino acids. The germline V gene encodes CDR1 LGHDT and CDR2 YNNKEL (reference sequence). Trimming took 1 base from V and 7 from J; bases not matched to a gene: 5. This chain's CDR3 is CASSQAGLAGLNEQFF. Here the CDR3 DNA reads TGTGCCAGCAGCCAAGCGGGACTAGCGGGTCTAAATGAGCAGTTCTTC.

The rearrangement joins TRBV7-8 to TRBJ2-5; TRBD2 is a possible D gene (6 bases). The CDR3 totals 17 residues. Trimming cost V 1 base and J 1 base, with 16 bases left between them. Germline assignment: CDR1 SGHVS and CDR2 FQNEAQ. The CDR3 DNA reads TGTGCCAGCAGCTTAGATGAAACTGGCGGGGCCCAAGAGACCCAGTACTTC. Its translation is CASSLDETGGAQETQYF.

The chain recombines TRBV2 with TRBJ2-4, with D perhaps matching TRBD2 (6 bases). This CDR3 comprises 14 residues. V lost 3 bases to trimming and J lost 9 bases, with 15 bases between them. Germline V gene data show CDR1 as SNHLY and CDR2 as FYNNEI. The CDR3 here is CASSDEREVGIQYF. In DNA form, the CDR3 reads TGTGCCAGCAGTGACGAAAGGGAGGTGGGCATTCAGTACTTC.

The chain couples TRBV15 to TRBJ1-5; no clear D. From germline, CDR1 is LNHNV and CDR2 YYDKDF (reference sequence). The V and J ends lost 0 bases and 6 bases respectively, with 9 bases between them. The CDR3 is 14 amino acids. The DNA for the CDR3 is TGTGCCACCAGCAGAGATAGATCTCCTCAGCCCCAGCATTTT. Its protein product is CATSRDRSPQPQHF.

The gene calls are TRBV20-1 and TRBJ2-1; maybe TRBD1 (6 bases). CDR1 is DFQATT, CDR2 SNEGSKA, per germline (reference sequence). CDR3 length equals 15 residues. Trimming left V 3 bases short and J 1 base short, with 13 bases between. CDR3 region: CSASNNRVSYNEQFF. The DNA of the CDR3 is TGCAGTGCTAGTAATAACAGGGTTTCCTACAATGAGCAGTTCTTC.

The chain recombines TRBV7-9 with TRBJ2-7; 9 positions match TRBD2. Germline assignment: CDR1 SEHNR and CDR2 FQNEAQ (reference sequence). V shed 5 bases and J 6 bases; nucleotides not matched to a gene: 17. This CDR3 comprises 17 residues. The chain's CDR3 is CASSPELGREGFSEQYF. In DNA, the CDR3 is TGTGCCAGCAGCCCAGAACTCGGGCGGGAGGGTTTTTCCGAGCAGTACTTC.

The J gene is TRBJ2-7, the V gene TRBV9, with TRBD2 matching over 9 bases. CDR1 SGDLS and CDR2 YYNGEE come from the germline V gene. With V trimmed by 0 bases and J by 3 bases, 7 bases remained unmatched. The CDR3 totals 16 residues. The CDR3 nucleotides are TGTGCCAGCAGCGTAGGCGGGGCTAGCGGGAACTACGAGCAGTACTTC. It translates to CASSVGGASGNYEQYF.

This chain uses TRBV15 with TRBJ2-7; TRBD2 matches at 8 bases. The CDR3 loop spans 15 amino acids. V shed 4 bases, J shed 4 bases, and the junction held 9 bases outside the gene matches. In germline, CDR1 is LNHNV, CDR2 YYDKDF (reference sequence). CDR3 sequence: CATSTFGTSGYEQYF. The CDR3 nucleotides are TGTGCCACCAGCACCTTCGGGACTAGTGGGTACGAGCAGTACTTC.

This clone was seen just once. This chain connects TRBV4-1 to TRBJ1-2, with D tentatively TRBD1 (6 bases). V dropped 2 bases and J dropped 3 bases, with 16 bases sitting between them. This CDR3 is 16 amino acids long. From germline, CDR1 is MGHRA and CDR2 YSYEKL. DNA of the CDR3: TGCGCCAGCAGCCAAACCAGGGCAGGGGTTGACTATGGCTACACCTTC. Its translation: CASSQTRAGVDYGYTF.

CDR3 sequence reads: CASSPDGQGYGYTF. The DNA for the CDR3 is TGTGCCAGCAGCCCAGACGGACAGGGCTATGGCTACACCTTC. The chain has TRBV3-1 (or the pseudogene TRBV3-2) and TRBJ1-2; TRBD1 aligns across 8 bases. J was trimmed by 4 bases and V by 4 bases; bases with no gene match: 5. The germline CDR1 and CDR2 sequences are LGHDT and YNNKEL (reference sequence). The CDR3 consists of 14 residues.

This chain connects TRBV9 to TRBJ2-1; maybe TRBD2 (5 bases). The V gene lost 4 bases and the J gene lost 2 bases, with 13 bases spanning the gap. The CDR3 has 15 amino acids. CDR1 and CDR2 (germline): SGDLS, YYNGEE. As DNA, the CDR3 is TGTGCCAGCAGCCAGAGGGATCCGACCTACAATGAGCAGTTCTTC. Protein sequence: CASSQRDPTYNEQFF.

A few counts support this clone. The genes are TRBV6-5 and TRBJ1-1, with 9 bases fitting TRBD1. Trimming at V came to 8 bases and at J to 4 bases, leaving 11 bases not matched to a gene. Per the germline V gene, CDR1 is MNHEY and CDR2 is SVGAGI. This CDR3 is built from 15 residues. DNA for the CDR3: TGTGCCAGCGGCGGGACAGGGCATGGTACCACTGAAGCTTTCTTT. Protein product: CASGGTGHGTTEAFF.

The V call is TRBV11-2, the J call TRBJ1-1; no definite D call. Germline CDR1 and CDR2: SGHAT and FQNNGV. The CDR3 sequence is 13 residues long. The ends were cut back, 5 bases at V and 0 bases at J, with 7 bases in the middle. The CDR3 loop is CASSPRVNTEAFF. The CDR3 DNA sequence: TGTGCCAGCAGCCCGCGGGTGAACACTGAAGCTTTCTTT.

This sequence joins TRBV18 and TRBJ2-3, with D maybe TRBD2 (6 bases). Deletions cut 3 bases from V and 4 bases from J, with 17 bases between. The CDR3 is made up of 16 amino acids. Germline CDR1 is KGHSH and CDR2 is LQKENI. CDR3 in DNA: TGTGCCAGCTCACCCCGGCCCCCGGAGGGGTCAGATACGCAGTATTTT. Translated: CASSPRPPEGSDTQYF.

The chain carries TRBV28 and TRBJ2-3; D is possibly TRBD1 (5 bases). Trimming removed 2 bases at V and 6 bases at J, with 12 bases between. This CDR3 comprises 14 residues. The germline V gene encodes CDR1 MDHEN and CDR2 SYDVKM. The CDR3 spells CASSLEGAGDTQYF. The CDR3 DNA is TGTGCCAGCAGTTTAGAAGGGGCCGGGGATACGCAGTATTTT.

This chain connects TRBV2 to TRBJ2-7, with 11 bases aligning to TRBD2. The CDR3 totals 18 residues. From germline, CDR1 is SNHLY and CDR2 FYNNEI. V was clipped by 1 base and J by 0 bases; unmatched bases: 8. Here the CDR3 DNA reads TGTGCCAGCAGTGAAGGGGGTAGCGGGAGGGCGAGCTCCTACGAGCAGTACTTC. Translation: CASSEGGSGRASSYEQYF.

The chain recombines TRBV27 with TRBJ1-5, with D tentatively TRBD1 (6 bases). The CDR3 has 14 residues. V was pared by 3 bases and J by 4 bases, with 10 bases between. Germline V CDR1 and CDR2: MNHEY, SMNVEV (reference sequence). CDR3 sequence: CASSFTGSNQPQHF. The CDR3 DNA follows: TGTGCCAGCAGTTTCACAGGGTCTAATCAGCCCCAGCATTTT.

This chain uses TRBV7-2 with TRBJ2-7, with 10 bases lining up with TRBD2. The trim removed 7 bases at V and 3 bases at J, leaving 6 bases unmatched. CDR3 size: 14 residues. The germline gives CDR1 SGHTA, CDR2 FQGNSA. The DNA of the CDR3 is TGTGCCAGCACTACTAGCGGGACAAACTACGAGCAGTACTTC. Translated, it gives CASTTSGTNYEQYF. The variable domain in full, with the rest retrieved from reference TRBV7-2 and TRBJ2-7, is GAGVSQSPSNKVTEKGKDVELRCDPISGHTALYWYRQSLGQGLEFLIYFQGNSAPDKSGLPSDRFSAERTGGSVSTLTIQRTQQEDSAVYLCASTTSGTNYEQYFGPGTRLTVT.

This sequence joins TRBV11-2 and TRBJ2-1; 9 bases match TRBD2. Per the germline V gene, CDR1 is SGHAT and CDR2 is FQNNGV. After removal of 4 bases from V and 2 bases from J, the junction contained 9 bases not matched to a gene. This CDR3 region has 17 residues. CDR3 sequence reads: CASSYWTSVLPYNEQFF. CDR3 nucleotide sequence: TGTGCCAGCAGCTATTGGACTAGCGTTTTGCCCTACAATGAGCAGTTCTTC.

V and J are TRBV4-3 and TRBJ2-1; the match to TRBD1 covers 8 bases. The CDR3 has 16 amino acids. V was clipped by 3 bases and J by 7 bases; unmatched bases: 11. Germline CDR1 is LGHNA and CDR2 is YSLEER. The CDR3 is CASSQESTGQENEQFF. As DNA, the CDR3 is TGCGCCAGCAGCCAGGAAAGCACGGGACAGGAAAATGAGCAGTTCTTC.

The rearrangement uses TRBV29-1 and TRBJ2-3; 7 positions match TRBD1. Germline V gives CDR1 SQVTM, CDR2 ANQGSEA. The CDR3 runs 14 residues. Trimming removed 4 bases from V and 0 bases from J; junction bases left unmatched: 4. DNA of the CDR3: TGCAGCGTTGCCACAGGGGCGAGCACAGATACGCAGTATTTT. Its translation: CSVATGASTDTQYF.

The chain has TRBV10-3 and TRBJ1-5; 8 bases agree with TRBD1. This CDR3 has 15 residues. CDR1 and CDR2 from the germline V gene are ENHRY and SYGVKD. J gave up 6 bases and V 9 bases, and 13 bases lay outside the gene matches. The CDR3 bases are TGTGCCATAGGCACGGACAGGGAAAAGGGTCAGCCCCAGCATTTT. Translating it yields CAIGTDREKGQPQHF.

The J gene is TRBJ2-7, the V gene TRBV7-2, with TRBD2 matching over 7 bases. Germline CDR1 SGHTA, CDR2 FQGNSA. Trimming took 5 bases from V and 0 from J; bases not matched to a gene: 4. This CDR3 region has 14 residues. The CDR3 DNA follows: TGTGCCAGCAGCAGTAGCGGGCCCTCCTACGAGCAGTACTTC. Protein product: CASSSSGPSYEQYF.

V and J are TRBV4-2 and TRBJ2-3, with 7 bases fitting TRBD2. CDR3 length: 17 amino acids. The V gene end was trimmed by 1 base and the J gene end by 4 bases; junction bases not matched to a gene: 11. Germline V gene data show CDR1 as LGHNA and CDR2 as YNFKEQ. The CDR3 nucleotides read TGTGCCAGCAGCCAAGTCGCCAGCGGGACTTCTGCAGATACGCAGTATTTT. Amino acids: CASSQVASGTSADTQYF.

The chain has TRBV27 and TRBJ2-7, with TRBD1 identical over 9 bases. The V gene's germline CDR1 is MNHEY and CDR2 SMNVEV (reference sequence). CDR3 length: 16 residues. The V segment lost 2 bases and the J segment 3 bases; nucleotides outside the gene matches: 8. The DNA for the CDR3 is TGTGCCAGCAGTTTAGGGACAGGGACGGGTCTCTACGAGCAGTACTTC. It codes for CASSLGTGTGLYEQYF.

The chain is built from TRBV7-3 and TRBJ2-2; no clear D gene. V was clipped by 5 bases and J by 3 bases, with 4 bases between them. The CDR3 length is 12 residues. Germline V gene data show CDR1 as SGHTA and CDR2 as FQGTGA. CDR3 in DNA: TGTGCCAGCAGCCGTTACACCGGGGAGCTGTTTTTT. It translates to CASSRYTGELFF.

The chain is built from TRBV30 and TRBJ2-7; perhaps TRBD1 as D (6 bases). The germline V gene has CDR1 GTSNPN and CDR2 SVGIG (reference sequence). This CDR3 region has 14 residues. Trimming stripped 1 base from V and 3 bases from J, with 13 bases between. CDR3 residues: CAWSDSSGDYEQYF. In DNA form, the CDR3 reads TGTGCCTGGAGTGACTCGTCAGGGGACTACGAGCAGTACTTC.

The rearrangement joins TRBV4-1 to TRBJ1-3; TRBD1 matches at 8 bases. Germline CDR1 and CDR2: MGHRA and YSYEKL. After removal of 0 bases from V and 3 bases from J, the junction contained 7 bases not matched to a gene. The CDR3 is 17 residues long. CDR3 residues: CASSQDRQGASGNTIYF. CDR3 coding DNA: TGCGCCAGCAGCCAAGATCGGCAGGGGGCTAGTGGAAACACCATATATTTT.